A selection of T cell receptor beta chains follows, all from one sample in a study of CD4+ T cells in melanoma. The data were produced by immunoSEQ multiplex PCR, yet TCRdb's version contains in-frame clones alone and is incomplete. The sample comprises about 11,000 clones, roughly 62% of which are singletons, and 13% to 15% rests with the top ten. Sequences were obtained from cells from a culture (not recorded whether cultured in vitro). These receptors came from a human donor with melanoma. Both conserved end residues are part of each CDR3. D genes are given only for firm matches. Some rows have no size entry. The others give once, few or many, or a class for an expanded clone.

D gene: TRBD1; clone size: -; V gene: TRBV18; J gene: TRBJ2-2; CDR3 DNA: TGTGCCAGCTCACCATTGTCCGGGACAGGCAACACCGGGGAGCTGTTTTTT; CDR3 protein: CASSPLSGTGNTGELFF
D gene: -; clone size: once; V gene: TRBV18; J gene: TRBJ2-7; CDR3 DNA: TGTGCCAGCTCACCAGAAGGGAACGAGCAGTACTTC; CDR3 protein: CASSPEGNEQYF
D gene: -; clone size: -; V gene: TRBV4-1; J gene: TRBJ1-5; CDR3 DNA: TGTGCCAGCAGCCATGTAGGGGTGGTGAATCAGCCCCAGCATTTT; CDR3 protein: CASSHVGVVNQPQHF
D gene: TRBD1; clone size: -; V gene: TRBV11-2; J gene: TRBJ2-2; CDR3 DNA: TGTGCCAGCAGCCGGGACAGGGCCGGGGAGCTGTTTTTT; CDR3 protein: CASSRDRAGELFF
D gene: -; clone size: -; V gene: TRBV4-1; J gene: TRBJ2-7; CDR3 DNA: TGCGCCAGCAGCCGGGGAATGGACAGCCACGAGCAGTACTTC; CDR3 protein: CASSRGMDSHEQYF
D gene: -; clone size: -; V gene: TRBV10-3; J gene: TRBJ1-4; CDR3 DNA: TGTGCCACTCGCGGGGTAGTGGGCCCTAATGAAAAACTGTTTTTT; CDR3 protein: CATRGVVGPNEKLFF
D gene: TRBD2; clone size: -; V gene: TRBV5-4; J gene: TRBJ2-1; CDR3 DNA: TGTGCCAGCAGAGCCCGCGGGGGCTCCTACAATGAGCAGTTCTTC; CDR3 protein: CASRARGGSYNEQFF
D gene: -; clone size: -; V gene: TRBV30; J gene: TRBJ1-4; CDR3 DNA: TGTGCCTGGACAGGGCGGGAGGAAAAACTGTTTTTT; CDR3 protein: CAWTGREEKLFF
D gene: -; clone size: few; V gene: TRBV6-6; J gene: TRBJ1-6; CDR3 DNA: TGTGCCAGCAGGAGTCGGACTCTTAATTCACCCCTCCACTTT; CDR3 protein: CASRSRTLNSPLHF
D gene: -; clone size: -; V gene: TRBV2; J gene: TRBJ2-5; CDR3 DNA: TGTGCCAGCAGTACCACAGCAGCACAGTTGTTCGAGACCCAGTACTTC; CDR3 protein: CASSTTAAQLFETQYF
D gene: -; clone size: few; V gene: TRBV5-4; J gene: TRBJ2-7; CDR3 DNA: TGTGCCAGCCATTCGTTGGCTGGGGGGCGCGAGCAGTACTTC; CDR3 protein: CASHSLAGGREQYF
D gene: TRBD1; clone size: -; V gene: TRBV19; J gene: TRBJ2-5; CDR3 DNA: TGTGCCAGTAGTATCTCTTTGGGACAGGGTCAAGAGACCCAGTACTTC; CDR3 protein: CASSISLGQGQETQYF
D gene: -; clone size: -; V gene: TRBV7-9; J gene: TRBJ2-2; CDR3 DNA: TGTGCCAGCAGCTTCGGAATGCACACCGGGGAGCTGTTTTTT; CDR3 protein: CASSFGMHTGELFF
D gene: TRBD1; clone size: few; V gene: TRBV29-1; J gene: TRBJ1-1; CDR3 DNA: TGCAGCGCCGAAAAGACCGGGACAGGCCCGTATGAAGCTTTCTTT; CDR3 protein: CSAEKTGTGPYEAFF
D gene: -; clone size: few; V gene: TRBV4-1; J gene: TRBJ2-7; CDR3 DNA: TGCGCCAGCAGCCAAGATCGGACCCAGCCTTTCTACGAGCAGTACTTC; CDR3 protein: CASSQDRTQPFYEQYF
D gene: -; clone size: few; V gene: TRBV5-1; J gene: TRBJ1-1; CDR3 DNA: TGCGCCCGAAGAACCAGGGGAACCCACTCGGTCACTGAAGCTTTCTTT; CDR3 protein: CARRTRGTHSVTEAFF
D gene: TRBD1; clone size: -; V gene: TRBV11-1; J gene: TRBJ2-6; CDR3 DNA: TGTGCCAGCAGCGGGGACAGGGGGCGGTACTCTGGGGCCAACGTCCTGACTTTC; CDR3 protein: CASSGDRGRYSGANVLTF
D gene: -; clone size: -; V gene: TRBV7-3; J gene: TRBJ1-1; CDR3 DNA: TGTGCCAGCAGCGAACAGGGTTATACTGAAGCTTTCTTT; CDR3 protein: CASSEQGYTEAFF
D gene: TRBD1; clone size: -; V gene: TRBV4-1; J gene: TRBJ2-3; CDR3 DNA: TGCGCCAGCAGCGAGACAGGGACCCTCGGGGATACGCAGTATTTT; CDR3 protein: CASSETGTLGDTQYF
D gene: -; clone size: -; V gene: TRBV5-1; J gene: TRBJ1-1; CDR3 DNA: TGCGCCAGCAGCTTGCTGGGGGGACGCAACACTGAAGCTTTCTTT; CDR3 protein: CASSLLGGRNTEAFF
D gene: TRBD1; clone size: -; V gene: TRBV6-6; J gene: TRBJ2-1; CDR3 DNA: TGTGCCAGCAGCCTAGACAGGGGGTCCTACAATGAGCAGTTCTTC; CDR3 protein: CASSLDRGSYNEQFF
D gene: -; clone size: -; V gene: TRBV11-3; J gene: TRBJ1-1; CDR3 DNA: TGTGCCAGCAGCTTGGGGGGTTGGGGCACTGAAGCTTTCTTT; CDR3 protein: CASSLGGWGTEAFF
D gene: -; clone size: -; V gene: TRBV4-1; J gene: TRBJ1-1; CDR3 DNA: TGCGCCAGCAGCCGGACAGTGCTATTGGCTGCTGAAGCTTTCTTT; CDR3 protein: CASSRTVLLAAEAFF
D gene: TRBD2; clone size: -; V gene: TRBV7-8; J gene: TRBJ2-2; CDR3 DNA: TGTGCCAGCAGCTTAGCGCTAGCGGGTATCGGGGAGCTGTTTTTT; CDR3 protein: CASSLALAGIGELFF
D gene: -; clone size: few; V gene: TRBV5-1; J gene: TRBJ1-1; CDR3 DNA: TGCGCCAGCAACCTACTAGGGGGATCAGTGACTGAAGCTTTCTTT; CDR3 protein: CASNLLGGSVTEAFF
D gene: -; clone size: -; V gene: TRBV4-2; J gene: TRBJ2-3; CDR3 DNA: TGTGCCAGCAGCCAAGGACCCACAGATACGCAGTATTTT; CDR3 protein: CASSQGPTDTQYF
D gene: TRBD1; clone size: -; V gene: TRBV5-1; J gene: TRBJ2-4; CDR3 DNA: TGCGCCAGCACCCCCGGGACAGGGGGTATCAAAGCCAAAAACATTCAGTACTTC; CDR3 protein: CASTPGTGGIKAKNIQYF
D gene: -; clone size: -; V gene: TRBV5-1; J gene: TRBJ1-2; CDR3 DNA: TGCGCCAGCAGCTTGGCCAGCACCGGGCCCTATGGCTACACCTTC; CDR3 protein: CASSLASTGPYGYTF
D gene: -; clone size: -; V gene: TRBV5-1; J gene: TRBJ1-5; CDR3 DNA: TGCGCCAGCAGAAGGGACATTCGGCCTGATCAGCCCCAGCATTTT; CDR3 protein: CASRRDIRPDQPQHF
D gene: -; clone size: -; V gene: TRBV5-3; J gene: TRBJ1-5; CDR3 DNA: TGTGCCAGAACCGGGATACAGGTGAAGGCGCCCCAGCATTTT; CDR3 protein: CARTGIQVKAPQHF
D gene: -; clone size: -; V gene: TRBV16; J gene: TRBJ1-1; CDR3 DNA: TGTGCCAGCAGCCAATTTAAGAATTTGGGACTGAACACTGAAGCTTTCTTT; CDR3 protein: CASSQFKNLGLNTEAFF